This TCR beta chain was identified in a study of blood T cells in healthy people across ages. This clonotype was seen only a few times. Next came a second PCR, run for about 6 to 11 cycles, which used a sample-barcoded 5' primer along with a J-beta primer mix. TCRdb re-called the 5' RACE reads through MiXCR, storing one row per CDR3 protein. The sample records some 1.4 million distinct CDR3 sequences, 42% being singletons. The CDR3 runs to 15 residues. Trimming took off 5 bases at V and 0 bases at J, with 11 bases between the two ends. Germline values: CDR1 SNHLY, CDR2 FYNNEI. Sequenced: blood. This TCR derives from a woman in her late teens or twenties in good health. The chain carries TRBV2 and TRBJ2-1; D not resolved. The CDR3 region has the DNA TGTGCCAGCAGTACCACTACACCCTCCTACAATGAGCAGTTCTTC. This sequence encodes CASSTTTPSYNEQFF.